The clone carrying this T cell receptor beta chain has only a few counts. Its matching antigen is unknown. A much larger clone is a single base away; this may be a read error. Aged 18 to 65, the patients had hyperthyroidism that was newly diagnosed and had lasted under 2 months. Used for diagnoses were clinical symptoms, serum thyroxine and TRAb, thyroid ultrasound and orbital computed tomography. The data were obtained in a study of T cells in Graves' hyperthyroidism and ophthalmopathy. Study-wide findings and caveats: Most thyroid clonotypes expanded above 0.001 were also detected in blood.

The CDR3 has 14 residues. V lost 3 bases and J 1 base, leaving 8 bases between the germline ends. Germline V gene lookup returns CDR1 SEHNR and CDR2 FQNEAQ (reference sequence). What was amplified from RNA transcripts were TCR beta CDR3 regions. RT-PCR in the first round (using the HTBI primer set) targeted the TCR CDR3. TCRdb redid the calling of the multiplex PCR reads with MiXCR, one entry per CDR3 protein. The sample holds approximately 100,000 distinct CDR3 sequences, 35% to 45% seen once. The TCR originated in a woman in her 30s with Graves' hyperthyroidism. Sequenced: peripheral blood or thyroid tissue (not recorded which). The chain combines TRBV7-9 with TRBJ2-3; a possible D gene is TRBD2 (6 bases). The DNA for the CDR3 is TGTGCCAGCAGCTTGCGGGGCGGCACAGATACGCAGTATTTT. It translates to CASSLRGGTDTQYF.